This entry lists 25 T cell receptor beta chains sequenced from one sample in a study of Graves' ophthalmopathy and Graves' hyperthyroidism. The TCR beta CDR3 regions underwent amplification from RNA transcripts. In the first round, RT-PCR was carried out with HTBI primers, and a multiplex PCR formed the second round. TCRdb called the multiplex PCR reads again in MiXCR, with one record for every CDR3 protein. The table shows over 450,000 distinct CDR3 sequences, with approximately 15% occurring only once. The source material was blood. The receptors stem from a woman aged 25 to 39 with Graves' ophthalmopathy.

Turning to this clonotype: Germline is not matched at one junction end, which may reflect a read error. V usage is TRBV3-1 and J usage is TRBJ2-5; tentatively, D is TRBD2 (7 bases). The CDR3 spans 15 residues. The germline V gene encodes CDR1 LGHDT and CDR2 YNNKEL (reference sequence). The CDR3 loop reads CASSQDLGGRETKYF. In DNA form, the CDR3 reads TGTGCCAGCAGCCAAGATCTGGGGGGGCGAGAGACCAAGTACTTC.

This clonotype showed up many times. The gene calls are TRBV12-3 or TRBV12-4 and TRBJ1-1, with D possibly matching TRBD1 (5 bases). Trimming removed 5 bases from V and 0 bases from J, with 13 bases in between. The CDR3 runs to 15 residues. The CDR3 region is CASSGLGTLNTEAFF. CDR3 bases: TGTGCCAGCAGTGGGTTGGGGACTCTGAACACTGAAGCTTTCTTT.

At least ten counts were recorded for this clonotype. The chain recombines TRBV11-2 with TRBJ1-3, with 10 bases that match TRBD1. The CDR3 sequence is 16 residues long. Per germline, CDR1 SGHAT and CDR2 FQNNGV. The trim removed 5 bases at V and 3 bases at J, leaving 7 bases unmatched. CDR3 coding DNA: TGTGCCAGCAGCAACCGGGACAGGGGTTATGGAAACACCATATATTTT. Protein product: CASSNRDRGYGNTIYF.

Remarks on this clonotype: One end of the junction fails to match germline, which may point to a read error. This chain connects TRBV28 to TRBJ2-5; D is uncertain. Germline CDR1 reads MDHEN; CDR2 reads SYDVKM. CDR3 length equals 12 residues. The CDR3 region is CASSLTVGMPPF. CDR3 sequence (DNA): TGTGCCAGCAGTTTAACAGTGGGTATGCCCCCCTTC.

The chain is built from TRBV18 and TRBJ2-6; the D is unclear. With 0 bases removed from V and 0 bases from J, the gap between germline ends came to 6 bases. The germline gives CDR1 KGHSH, CDR2 LQKENI. The CDR3 is 16 amino acids. CDR3 amino acids: CASSPPGLSGANVLTF. The CDR3 DNA sequence: TGTGCCAGCTCACCACCAGGTCTCTCTGGGGCCAACGTCCTGACTTTC. Variable domain in full (rest from reference TRBV18 and TRBJ2-6): NAGVMQNPRHLVRRRGQEARLRCSPMKGHSHVYWYRQLPEEGLKFMVYLQKENIIDESGMPKERFSAEFPKEGPSILRIQQVVRGDSAAYFCASSPPGLSGANVLTFGAGSRLTVL.

This clonotype was counted ten times or more. The chain is built from TRBV29-1 and TRBJ1-1; a weak D match, TRBD1 (6 bases). V was clipped by 3 bases and J by 5 bases, with 16 bases between them. The CDR3 is 14 amino acids. Per germline, CDR1 SQVTM and CDR2 ANQGSEA. CDR3 in amino acids: CSVDQEGGFTEAFF. The CDR3 bases are TGCAGCGTTGACCAAGAAGGGGGTTTTACTGAAGCTTTCTTT.

This clonotype has at least ten counts. The V gene is TRBV6-1, the J gene TRBJ2-7, with D possibly being TRBD1 (5 bases). This CDR3 comprises 13 residues. The germline CDR1 and CDR2 sequences are MNHNS and SASEGT. V shed 9 bases and J shed 3 bases, with 15 bases lying between them. This chain's CDR3 is CASGKGSVYEQYF. DNA for the CDR3: TGTGCCAGTGGGAAGGGGTCAGTCTACGAGCAGTACTTC.

In this sample, this clonotype turned up many times. This may be a read error, as it is one base from a much larger clone. The rearrangement links TRBV6-5 to TRBJ1-1; no definite D call. CDR1 and CDR2 (germline): MNHEY, SVGAGI. The ends were cut back, 0 bases at V and 0 bases at J, with 2 bases in the middle. CDR3 length: 13 amino acids. Here the CDR3 reads CASSYSMNTEAFF. CDR3 nucleotide sequence: TGTGCCAGCAGTTACTCGATGAACACTGAAGCTTTCTTT.

The V gene is TRBV6-5, the J gene TRBJ1-2, with a possible D match to TRBD1 (6 bases). Trimming pared 4 bases from V and 6 bases from J, leaving 12 bases between. The CDR3 consists of 13 residues. Germline lookup yields CDR1 MNHEY and CDR2 SVGAGI. The CDR3 here is CASSWGPGNGYTF. The CDR3 DNA reads TGTGCCAGCAGTTGGGGGCCCGGGAATGGCTACACCTTC.

This clonotype was seen ten or more times. The rearrangement uses TRBV27 and TRBJ1-2, with D possibly TRBD1 on 5 matching bases. Germline assignment: CDR1 MNHEY and CDR2 SMNVEV (reference sequence). V was trimmed by 2 bases and J by 6 bases, leaving 13 bases between them. CDR3 length: 14 residues. The CDR3 is CASSLLPGIDGYTF. As DNA, the CDR3 is TGTGCCAGCAGTTTACTTCCAGGGATTGATGGCTACACCTTC.

This clonotype was detected many times. The chain has TRBV27 and TRBJ2-7, with 7 bases identical to TRBD1. The CDR3 totals 13 residues. J was trimmed by 1 base and V by 11 bases; bases with no gene match: 8. Looked up from germline, CDR1 is MNHEY and CDR2 is SMNVEV (reference sequence). The CDR3 is CAGKTGQSYEQYF. The DNA of the CDR3 is TGTGCCGGAAAGACAGGGCAGTCCTACGAGCAGTACTTC.

This clonotype was counted many times. V and J are TRBV28 and TRBJ2-5; weak D call: TRBD2 (6 bases). The V end was cut by 4 bases, the J end by 3 bases, with 12 bases between. This CDR3 spans 14 amino acids. CDR1 is MDHEN and CDR2 is SYDVKM in the germline V gene. DNA for the CDR3: TGTGCCAGCAGTTCGGGACTGCAGGAAGAGACCCAGTACTTC. Translated: CASSSGLQEETQYF.

This clonotype was recorded many times. CDR3 nucleotide sequence: TGTGCCTGGAGGGACGGAAACAGGGCAGGGTACGAGCAGTACTTC. Protein: CAWRDGNRAGYEQYF. V usage is TRBV30 and J usage is TRBJ2-7; perhaps TRBD1 as D (6 bases). CDR1 GTSNPN and CDR2 SVGIG come from the germline V gene (reference sequence). Deletions cut 3 bases from V and 4 bases from J, with 19 bases between. The CDR3 is made up of 15 amino acids.

This clonotype was found many times. The chain couples TRBV12-3 or TRBV12-4 to TRBJ2-5, with 7 bases lining up with TRBD1. V trimming: 6 bases; J trimming: 5 bases; junction bases outside the gene matches: 6. There are 13 residues in the CDR3. The CDR3 bases are TGTGCCAGCAGGTACCCAGGGGGTGAGACCCAGTACTTC. Amino acid sequence: CASRYPGGETQYF.

This clonotype appeared many times. The gene calls are TRBV6-5 and TRBJ1-5; D not resolved. V gave up 6 bases and J gave up 3 bases, with 15 bases separating them. Germline V gives CDR1 MNHEY, CDR2 SVGAGI. The length of the CDR3 is 15 residues. The CDR3 sequence: CASSLTSEFNQPQHF. As DNA, the CDR3 is TGTGCCAGCAGCCTTACCTCGGAGTTCAATCAGCCCCAGCATTTT.

This clonotype was seen repeatedly, ten times or more. This rearrangement joins TRBV12-5 to TRBJ1-5; D not certain. The germline V and J ends were trimmed by 1 base and 5 bases, with 9 bases remaining between them. Looked up from germline, CDR1 is LGHNT and CDR2 is FRNRAP. This CDR3 spans 14 amino acids. CDR3 sequence (DNA): TGTGCTAGTGGTTTGGGTGGTTGGCATCAGCCCCAGCATTTT. It yields the protein CASGLGGWHQPQHF.

The sample holds many counts of this clonotype. The chain combines TRBV9 with TRBJ1-2; D is unclear. Trimming took off 0 bases at V and 3 bases at J, with 6 bases between the two ends. Per the germline V gene, CDR1 is SGDLS and CDR2 is YYNGEE. The CDR3 contains 13 residues. DNA of the CDR3: TGTGCCAGCAGCGTAGATCAAGACTATGGCTACACCTTC. It yields the protein CASSVDQDYGYTF.

This clonotype was seen at least ten times. The CDR3 loop reads CASSHTGGTSYEQYF. CDR3 nucleotide sequence: TGTGCCAGCAGTCACACAGGCGGGACCTCCTACGAGCAGTACTTC. The V gene is TRBV12-3 or TRBV12-4, the J gene TRBJ2-7; perhaps TRBD2 as D (6 bases). This CDR3 comprises 15 residues. V lost 5 bases and J 0 bases, leaving 14 bases between the germline ends.

This clonotype was counted many times. A single base separates this from a much larger clone, so it may be a read error. The chain couples TRBV12-3 or TRBV12-4 to TRBJ2-7, with TRBD2 matching 8 bases. This CDR3 is built from 13 residues. The DNA for the CDR3 is TGTGCCGGCGCCCAGGGACTAGTTTACGAGCGGTACTTC. As protein: CAGAQGLVYERYF.

The table lists this clonotype with many counts. Germline and junction disagree at one end, which may indicate a read error. The chain is built from TRBV2 and TRBJ2-4; TRBD2 matches 7 bases. The CDR3 spans 13 residues. The germline V gene has CDR1 SNHLY and CDR2 FYNNEI. CDR3 protein: CASSLRPGTTLKF. The CDR3 nucleotides read TGTGCCAGCAGTCTTAGGCCCGGGACTACCCTTAAATTC. The full variable domain, its missing parts supplied by reference TRBV2 and TRBJ2-4, is EPEVTQTPSHQVTQMGQEVILRCVPISNHLYFYWYRQILGQKVEFLVSFYNNEISEKSEIFDDQFSVERPDGSNFTLKIRSTKLEDSAMYFCASSLRPGTTLKFGAGTRLSVL.

Points on this clonotype: A junction end diverges from the germline sequence, so it may reflect a read error. The chain combines TRBV20-1 with TRBJ2-5; the D is unclear. Germline V lookup: CDR1 DFQATT, CDR2 SNEGSKA (reference sequence). The CDR3 is made up of 10 amino acids. The CDR3 region has the DNA TGCAGTGATAGAAGAGAGACCCAGTACTTC. It codes for CSDRRETQYF.

This clonotype was recorded at least ten times. The junction differs from germline at one of its ends, possibly a read error. The chain employs TRBV28 and TRBJ1-2; 9 bases are a match to TRBD1. The length of the CDR3 is 15 residues. CDR1 is MDHEN and CDR2 is SYDVKM in the germline V gene. CDR3 region: CASSSPTGGDYGYTF. CDR3 coding DNA: TGCGCCAGCAGTTCGCCGACAGGGGGAGACTATGGCTACACCTTC.

This clonotype has at least ten counts. This rearrangement joins TRBV12-3 or TRBV12-4 to TRBJ2-7; D is possibly TRBD1 (5 bases). The CDR3 has 13 residues. V was pared by 3 bases and J by 6 bases, with 12 bases between. CDR3 protein: CASSLVQASEQYF. CDR3 sequence (DNA): TGTGCCAGCAGTTTGGTACAGGCCTCCGAGCAGTACTTC.

This clonotype was observed at least ten times. This sequence joins TRBV15 and TRBJ2-7; 9 bases match TRBD2. Trimming took 0 bases from V and 5 from J; bases not matched to a gene: 8. Germline assignment: CDR1 LNHNV and CDR2 YYDKDF (reference sequence). The CDR3 is 16 amino acids. DNA for the CDR3: TGTGCCACCAGCAGAGACCTCGCTAGCGGGACCCACGAGCAGTACTTC. Translated, it gives CATSRDLASGTHEQYF.

In its sample, this clonotype was seen many times. V gene TRBV20-1 combines with J gene TRBJ2-5, with TRBD2 matching 7 bases. V was pared by 1 base and J by 5 bases, with 7 bases of the junction left unmatched. Germline CDR1 is DFQATT and CDR2 is SNEGSKA (reference sequence). The CDR3 runs to 14 residues. DNA for the CDR3: TGCAGTGCTAGAGGGGAGGGGATCCTCGAGACCCAGTACTTC. Translating it yields CSARGEGILETQYF.